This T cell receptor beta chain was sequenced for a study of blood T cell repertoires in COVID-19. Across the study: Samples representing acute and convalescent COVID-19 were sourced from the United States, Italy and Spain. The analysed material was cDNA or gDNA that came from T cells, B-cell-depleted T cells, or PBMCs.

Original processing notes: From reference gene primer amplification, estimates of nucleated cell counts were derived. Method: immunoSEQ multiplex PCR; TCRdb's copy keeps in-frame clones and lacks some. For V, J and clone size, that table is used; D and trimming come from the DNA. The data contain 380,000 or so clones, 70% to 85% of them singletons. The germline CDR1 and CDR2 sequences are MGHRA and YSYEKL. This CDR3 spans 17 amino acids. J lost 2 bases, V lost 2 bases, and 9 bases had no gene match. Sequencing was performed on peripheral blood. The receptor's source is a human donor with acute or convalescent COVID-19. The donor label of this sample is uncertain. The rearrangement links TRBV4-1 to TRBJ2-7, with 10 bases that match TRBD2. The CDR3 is CASSQSPSAGGPYEQYF. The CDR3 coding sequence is TGCGCCAGCAGCCAATCCCCCTCAGCGGGAGGGCCCTACGAGCAGTACTTC.